These T cell receptor beta chains were read from a single sample in a study of T cells in Graves' hyperthyroidism and ophthalmopathy. TCRdb used MiXCR to reprocess the multiplex PCR reads, holding one entry per CDR3 protein. Seen here are 300,000 to 400,000 distinct CDR3 sequences, roughly a fifth observed once, and the top ten hold around half. Input material: blood. The receptors were gathered from a woman aged 45-65 years with Graves' hyperthyroidism. The CDR3 runs from the conserved cysteine through the conserved F or W.

>TRBV5-1|TRBJ1-2
CASSLAPTGDYGYTF
>TRBV6-1|TRBJ2-7
CASSEGSTIQGGEQYF
>TRBV28|TRBJ1-5
CASTPKQTAHNQPQHF
>TRBV7-9|TRBJ2-7
CASSLSTSGPSYEQYF
>TRBV7-9|TRBJ2-3
CASSLLLQASTTDTQYF
>TRBV30|TRBJ2-3
CAWSPGLAGSTDTQYF
>TRBV20-1|TRBJ2-1
CSAEPIAGGESYNEQFF
>TRBV4-1|TRBJ2-5
CASSHGGEETQYF
>TRBV12-3/TRBV12-4|TRBJ2-7
CASRPRQAYEQYF
>TRBV30|TRBJ1-5
CAWSVPGSRAQHF
>TRBV11-2|TRBJ2-7
CASSLDGGIYEQYF
>TRBV30|TRBJ1-4
CAWSVQGMREKLFF
>TRBV7-2|TRBJ2-3
CASSLGSGRGADTQYF
>TRBV20-1|TRBJ2-5
CSARVETQYF
>TRBV27|TRBJ2-3
CASTDRYSDTQYF
>TRBV10-3|TRBJ2-5
CAAWTPGETQYF
>TRBV11-2|TRBJ1-6
CASSQTGEYSPLHF
>TRBV2|TRBJ2-3
CASSTGVTDTQYF
>TRBV5-1|TRBJ2-1
CASSLGTSGGGRNEQFF
>TRBV5-1|TRBJ2-6
CASSSTGIRGGANVLTF
>TRBV20-1|TRBJ2-7
CSARDLGTPQGEQYF
>TRBV27|TRBJ2-5
CASTSAGGRSETQYF
>TRBV12-5|TRBJ2-1
CASGLGTSINEQFF
>TRBV5-1|TRBJ2-1
CASTLGGAGNNEQFF
>TRBV20-1|TRBJ2-5
CSAEWTSGRETQYF
>TRBV3-1|TRBJ1-6
CASSQGWQLNSPLHF
>TRBV28|TRBJ1-1
CASSRPSSEAFF
>TRBV25-1|TRBJ2-7
CASSDGERDTEQYF
>TRBV11-2|TRBJ2-1
CASTPGLVGGGEQFF
>TRBV12-3/TRBV12-4|TRBJ2-1
CASSPPGQWAHEQFF
>TRBV24-1|TRBJ2-2
CATRGNTGELFF
>TRBV20-1|TRBJ2-7
CSAPKGDRDWYEQYF
>TRBV5-5|TRBJ1-4
CASSLLDRNEKLFF
>TRBV10-3|TRBJ2-7
CAITQGRGSSYEQYF
>TRBV6-9|TRBJ1-1
CASSYPTGNTEAFF
>TRBV12-5|TRBJ1-2
CASGLVLRQGPNYGYTF
>TRBV9|TRBJ1-1
CASSARMEDTEAFF
>TRBV29-1|TRBJ2-5
CSVARSGGPGETQYF
>TRBV29-1|TRBJ2-7
CSAAGGPYEQYF